Following are 6 T cell receptor beta chains from one sample sequenced in a study of blood T cell repertoires in COVID-19. TCRdb keeps only in-frame clones here, not all; method: immunoSEQ multiplex PCR. The repertoire has some 58,000 clones, roughly 88% of them found once; the top ten carry about 3%. The sequenced material came from peripheral blood. These receptors all come from a human donor in a cohort sampled during active COVID-19.

A word on this clone: Other DNA sequences in the sample encode the same CDR3. J is TRBJ1-1 and V is TRBV5-1; D might be TRBD1 (5 bases). The CDR3 has 13 amino acids. V lost 1 base and J 5 bases, leaving 9 bases between the germline ends. Germline CDR1 SGHRS, CDR2 YFSETQ. The CDR3 sequence: CASSLRGGTEAFF. DNA for the CDR3: TGCGCCAGCAGCTTGAGGGGTGGGACTGAAGCTTTCTTT.

This clone appeared a single time. CDR3 in DNA: TGTGCCAGCACCACCGCTGGGGGGGCAGGAGAGACCCAGTACTTC. Translating gives CASTTAGGAGETQYF. The chain combines TRBV19 with TRBJ2-5; weak D call: TRBD2 (7 bases). Germline CDR1 and CDR2: LNHDA and SQIVND (reference sequence). The V gene lost 9 bases and the J gene lost 4 bases, with 21 bases spanning the gap. This CDR3 comprises 15 residues.

The chain couples TRBV20-1 to TRBJ2-7; maybe TRBD1 (7 bases). The V end lost 3 bases, the J end lost 4 bases, and 10 bases lay between the germline ends. Germline lookup yields CDR1 DFQATT and CDR2 SNEGSKA (reference sequence). The CDR3 length is 12 residues. Here the CDR3 reads CSASAGGYEQYF. In nucleotides, the CDR3 is TGCAGTGCTAGTGCAGGGGGGTACGAGCAGTACTTC.

This chain uses TRBV13 with TRBJ1-5; D unclear. Germline V gives CDR1 PRHDT, CDR2 FYEKMQ (reference sequence). The V end was cut by 4 bases, the J end by 7 bases, with 11 bases between. The CDR3 has 13 amino acids. The CDR3 here is CASSSGRGQPQHF. CDR3 DNA: TGTGCCAGCAGCTCCGGACGGGGACAGCCCCAGCATTTT.

This CDR3 is CASKKDLSNQPQHF. In DNA form, the CDR3 reads TGTGCCAGCAAGAAGGACTTAAGCAATCAGCCCCAGCATTTT. The J gene is TRBJ1-5, the V gene TRBV6-5; unclear D gene. The length of the CDR3 is 14 residues. In germline, CDR1 is MNHEY, CDR2 SVGAGI. V shed 7 bases and J shed 1 base, with 11 bases lying between them.

The J gene is TRBJ1-5, the V gene TRBV4-1, with 8 bases that match TRBD1. V lost 1 base, J lost 3 bases, and 5 bases stayed unmatched. In germline, CDR1 is MGHRA, CDR2 YSYEKL. This CDR3 comprises 16 residues. This chain's CDR3 is CASSQGDRGNNQPQHF. The DNA of the CDR3 is TGCGCCAGCAGCCAAGGTGACAGGGGCAACAATCAGCCCCAGCATTTT.